Presented here are 29 T cell receptor beta chains from one specimen sequenced in a study of OX40 agonist ivuxolimab in advanced cancers. Produced via immunoSEQ multiplex PCR; TCRdb's table is partial and in-frame only. The table lists roughly 62,000 clones, 85% of them singletons. Sequenced material: CD4+ or CD8+ T cells sorted from blood, taken in a trial of the OX40 agonist ivuxolimab. All receptors derive from an adult with an advanced solid tumor such as melanoma, head and neck, liver or kidney cancer.

This clone was recorded a few times. The V and J genes are TRBV7-8 and TRBJ2-2, with D perhaps assigned TRBD1 or TRBD2 (6 bases each). Trimming left V 6 bases short and J 1 base short, with 18 bases between. The CDR3 has 17 amino acids. CDR1 SGHVS and CDR2 FQNEAQ come from the germline V gene. CDR3 in DNA: TGTGCCAGCAGAGAGCCATGGAGGGGGAGGAACACCGGGGAGCTGTTTTTT. As protein: CASREPWRGRNTGELFF.

This sequence joins TRBV5-1 and TRBJ2-7, with D perhaps matching TRBD1 (6 bases). This CDR3 has 14 amino acids. From germline, CDR1 is SGHRS and CDR2 YFSETQ. The germline V and J ends were trimmed by 0 bases and 5 bases, with 12 bases remaining between them. In DNA form, the CDR3 reads TGCGCCAGCAGCTTGGACAGGGATCTCCACGAGCAGTACTTC. Translated: CASSLDRDLHEQYF.

Only a few counts were recorded for this clone. The chain has TRBV19 and TRBJ1-5, with D unresolved. The V end lost 3 bases, the J end lost 3 bases, and 6 bases lay between the germline ends. CDR3 size: 13 residues. Germline values: CDR1 LNHDA, CDR2 SQIVND (reference sequence). CDR3 loop: CASSIAINQPQHF. The CDR3 DNA is TGTGCCAGTAGTATTGCCATCAATCAGCCCCAGCATTTT.

The chain has TRBV18 and TRBJ2-3; TRBD2 aligns across 12 bases. J lost 6 bases, V lost 1 base, and 5 bases had no gene match. The CDR3 spans 16 residues. Per germline, CDR1 KGHSH and CDR2 LQKENI. The CDR3 DNA sequence: TGTGCCAGCTCACCACGGGGGACTAGCGGGCCGGATACGCAGTATTTT. It encodes CASSPRGTSGPDTQYF.

The rearrangement uses TRBV7-8 and TRBJ2-1; a weak D match, TRBD2 (5 bases). The CDR3 has 10 amino acids. Trimming took off 5 bases at V and 14 bases at J, with 10 bases between the two ends. Germline CDR1 SGHVS, CDR2 FQNEAQ. CDR3 residues: CASSPGKKFF. For the CDR3, the DNA is TGTGCCAGCAGCCCCGGGAAAAAGTTCTTC.

The V call is TRBV21-1, the J call TRBJ2-3; whether TRBD2, the table's D call, matches the DNA was not checked. TRBV21-1 is deemed a pseudogene. The CDR3 is 15 residues long. CDR3: CASSIDPRDTDTQYF. Written as DNA, the CDR3 is TGTGCCAGCAGCATCGACCCGAGGGACACAGATACGCAGTATTTT.

The gene calls are TRBV19 and TRBJ2-7; the D is unclear. The CDR3 runs 13 residues. Germline V lookup: CDR1 LNHDA, CDR2 SQIVND (reference sequence). V dropped 3 bases and J dropped 1 base, with 7 bases sitting between them. As DNA, the CDR3 is TGTGCCAGTAGTATTGGGTTATCCTACGAGCAGTACTTC. It is translated as CASSIGLSYEQYF.

The chain employs TRBV18 and TRBJ1-1; D remains unclear. From germline, CDR1 is KGHSH and CDR2 LQKENI. The CDR3 covers 13 residues. Trimming took 0 bases from V and 10 from J, leaving 12 bases between them. The CDR3 loop reads CASSPPASVGAFF. In nucleotides, the CDR3 is TGTGCCAGCTCACCACCGGCCTCTGTGGGAGCTTTCTTT.

V usage is TRBV28 and J usage is TRBJ1-5; no clear D. With 5 bases removed from V and 7 bases from J, the gap between germline ends came to 15 bases. CDR3 length: 14 amino acids. Per the germline V gene, CDR1 is MDHEN and CDR2 is SYDVKM. CDR3 in amino acids: CASSIPGGEQPQHF. The CDR3 nucleotides are TGTGCCAGCAGTATACCTGGCGGAGAACAGCCCCAGCATTTT.

The chain uses TRBV9 and TRBJ2-3; no definite D call. Trimming removed 2 bases from V and 4 bases from J, with 11 bases in between. The CDR3 consists of 14 residues. Germline V CDR1 and CDR2: SGDLS, YYNGEE. The CDR3 here is CASSVRQTADTQYF. CDR3 bases: TGTGCCAGCAGCGTCAGGCAGACTGCAGATACGCAGTATTTT.

This rearrangement joins TRBV11-2 to TRBJ2-2; no firm D call. This CDR3 has 12 amino acids. Deletions cut 3 bases from V and 6 bases from J, with 5 bases between. Germline loops: CDR1 SGHAT, CDR2 FQNNGV. For the CDR3, the DNA is TGTGCCAGCAGCTTTCTGGCCGGGGAGCTGTTTTTT. Residues: CASSFLAGELFF.

V gene TRBV10-3 combines with J gene TRBJ2-7; TRBD1 aligns across 10 bases. The junction had 12 bases not matched to a gene; V was cut back by 6 bases and J by 1 base. The CDR3 totals 17 residues. Germline V CDR1 and CDR2: ENHRY, SYGVKD. CDR3 amino acids: CAISPGTGAAPSYEQYF. CDR3 nucleotides: TGTGCCATCAGCCCCGGGACAGGGGCTGCCCCTTCCTACGAGCAGTACTTC.

The V and J genes are TRBV6-5 and TRBJ2-3; D is ambiguous. The CDR3 extends over 12 amino acids. V was clipped by 8 bases and J by 7 bases, with 13 bases between them. Germline V gene lookup returns CDR1 MNHEY and CDR2 SVGAGI. The CDR3 here is CASGKRANTQYF. The CDR3 nucleotides read TGTGCCAGCGGAAAACGGGCAAATACGCAGTATTTT.

The chain carries TRBV2 and TRBJ2-5, with D perhaps matching TRBD1 (6 bases). The J call may be faulty, since TRBJ2-7 better matches the DNA end. The germline CDR1 and CDR2 sequences are SNHLY and FYNNEI. This CDR3 contains 14 residues. CDR3: CASRKTGNSYEQYF. Here the CDR3 DNA reads TGTGCCAGCAGGAAGACAGGTAACTCCTACGAGCAGTACTTC.

J is TRBJ1-1 and V is TRBV28, with TRBD1 identical over 9 bases. The CDR3 consists of 17 residues. Trimming at V came to 3 bases and at J to 2 bases, leaving 10 bases not matched to a gene. Germline assignment: CDR1 MDHEN and CDR2 SYDVKM. The CDR3 region has the DNA TGTGCCAGCAGTTTCCCTCGGCGGGACAGGGTCAACACTGAAGCTTTCTTT. It encodes CASSFPRRDRVNTEAFF.

CDR3 amino acids: CASSLPLGQREQYF. CDR3 sequence (DNA): TGTGCCAGCAGTTTACCCCTCGGACAGCGGGAGCAGTACTTC. The chain has TRBV28 and TRBJ2-7; D is possibly TRBD1 (6 bases). CDR3 size: 14 residues. Between the trimmed V and J ends, which lost 2 bases and 7 bases, there was a span of 15 bases. Per germline, CDR1 MDHEN and CDR2 SYDVKM.

This chain connects TRBV27 to TRBJ1-5; 7 bases are a match to TRBD1. V shed 6 bases, J shed 7 bases, and the junction held 6 bases outside the gene matches. In germline, CDR1 is MNHEY, CDR2 SMNVEV (reference sequence). This CDR3 comprises 13 residues. CDR3 amino acids: CASRGQMSQPQHF. CDR3 coding DNA: TGTGCCAGCAGGGGACAGATGTCCCAGCCCCAGCATTTT.

This chain connects TRBV9 to TRBJ1-6; no clear D gene. Germline V gives CDR1 SGDLS, CDR2 YYNGEE. The V end was cut by 1 base, the J end by 8 bases, with 31 bases between. The CDR3 contains 21 residues. The CDR3 DNA sequence: TGTGCCAGCAGCGTACTACCCACCCCCCAGCCGGGTACGGCGCGGGATTCACCCCTCCACTTT. It yields the protein CASSVLPTPQPGTARDSPLHF.

The chain links TRBV6-5 to TRBJ2-7; D is unresolved. V gave up 4 bases and J gave up 0 bases, with 7 bases separating them. CDR1 MNHEY and CDR2 SVGAGI come from the germline V gene. The length of the CDR3 is 13 residues. CDR3 residues: CASSFQASYEQYF. The CDR3 DNA reads TGTGCCAGCAGTTTCCAGGCCTCCTACGAGCAGTACTTC.

This clone has just one count. This chain joins TRBV7-9 and TRBJ2-7; D gene uncertain. V was shortened by 5 bases and J by 2 bases, with 10 bases between the two germline ends. The CDR3 has 13 residues. Germline values: CDR1 SEHNR, CDR2 FQNEAQ (reference sequence). CDR3 nucleotide sequence: TGTGCCAGCAGCCAAACTGGGACCTACGAGCAGTACTTC. Translating gives CASSQTGTYEQYF.

J is TRBJ2-6 and V is TRBV2; D unclear. Looked up from germline, CDR1 is SNHLY and CDR2 is FYNNEI. V dropped 5 bases and J dropped 2 bases, with 7 bases sitting between them. This CDR3 spans 14 amino acids. The CDR3 protein is CASSTKTGANVLTF. The CDR3 nucleotides read TGTGCCAGCAGTACTAAAACTGGGGCCAACGTCCTGACTTTC.

The rearrangement uses TRBV6-5 and TRBJ2-2; a weak D match, TRBD1 (5 bases). CDR3 size: 16 residues. Trimming pared 2 bases from V and 2 bases from J, leaving 12 bases between. Germline CDR1 reads MNHEY; CDR2 reads SVGAGI. CDR3 coding DNA: TGTGCCAGCAGTTACGGGGCAGGCTTTAACACCGGGGAGCTGTTTTTT. Its translation is CASSYGAGFNTGELFF.

The chain has TRBV7-9 and TRBJ2-1; D gene ambiguous. From germline, CDR1 is SEHNR and CDR2 FQNEAQ (reference sequence). The CDR3 is 13 amino acids. CDR3 coding DNA: TGTGCAGCCGGAGATTGGTCGGACAATGAGCAGTTCTTC. Its protein product is CAAGDWSDNEQFF.

The chain is built from TRBV5-1 and TRBJ2-3, with 11 bases lining up with TRBD2. Per the germline V gene, CDR1 is SGHRS and CDR2 is YFSETQ. V shed 4 bases, J shed 1 base, and the junction held 5 bases outside the gene matches. This CDR3 is 16 amino acids long. CDR3: CASSPEGLAGTDTQYF. The CDR3 nucleotides read TGCGCCAGCAGCCCCGAGGGACTAGCGGGCACAGATACGCAGTATTTT.

The chain joins TRBV7-2 to TRBJ2-5, with a tentative D call TRBD2 (6 bases). The CDR3 is 13 amino acids. Germline V gene sequence: CDR1 SGHTA, CDR2 FQGNSA. V lost 5 bases, J lost 4 bases, and 11 bases lay in between. The CDR3 bases are TGTGCCAGCAGCCGGGGAGGTTTAGAGACCCAGTACTTC. Translated: CASSRGGLETQYF.

This clone was seen a single time. This sequence joins TRBV6-1 and TRBJ2-2; TRBD2 matches 7 bases. The CDR3 has 17 residues. Trimming at V came to 2 bases and at J to 0 bases, leaving 6 bases not matched to a gene. CDR1 MNHNS and CDR2 SASEGT come from the germline V gene. For the CDR3, the DNA is TGTGCCAGCAGTGAATGGGCTAGCGGAGCGAACACCGGGGAGCTGTTTTTT. Protein: CASSEWASGANTGELFF.

The CDR3 reads CASRRTSGTRGETQYF. DNA for the CDR3: TGTGCCAGCAGACGGACTAGCGGGACACGCGGAGAGACCCAGTACTTC. V usage is TRBV28 and J usage is TRBJ2-5, with TRBD2 identical over 12 bases. The CDR3 covers 16 residues. Germline V gene lookup returns CDR1 MDHEN and CDR2 SYDVKM. J was trimmed by 4 bases and V by 6 bases; bases with no gene match: 9.

This rearrangement joins TRBV29-1 to TRBJ1-2; 7 bases are shared with TRBD1. With 7 bases clipped from V and 4 bases from J, the junction kept 6 bases outside the gene matches. Germline V gene sequence: CDR1 SQVTM, CDR2 ANQGSEA. The CDR3 consists of 12 residues. The CDR3 DNA sequence: TGCAGCGCCAGACAGGGACCCTATGGCTACACCTTC. Encoded protein: CSARQGPYGYTF. Together with reference TRBV29-1 and TRBJ1-2, the CDR3 gives the full variable domain: SAVISQKPSRDICQRGTSLTIQCQVDSQVTMMFWYRQQPGQSLTLIATANQGSEATYESGFVIDKFPISRPNLTFSTLTVSNMSPEDSSIYLCSARQGPYGYTFGSGTRLTVV.

The J gene is TRBJ1-5, the V gene TRBV9, with D tentatively TRBD1 (5 bases). Trimming stripped 4 bases from V and 5 bases from J, with 13 bases between. CDR1 SGDLS and CDR2 YYNGEE come from the germline V gene. This CDR3 is 14 amino acids long. CDR3 sequence reads: CASSLDSGYQPQHF. In DNA form, the CDR3 reads TGTGCCAGCAGCCTTGACAGCGGATATCAGCCCCAGCATTTT.